This record covers a single TCR beta chain. The data were taken from a study of CD8+ T cells in alopecia areata. With 7 bases clipped from V and 6 bases from J, the junction kept 12 bases outside the gene matches. The CDR3 length is 13 residues. Germline lookup yields CDR1 SQVTM and CDR2 ANQGSEA. Investigators isolated RNA and reverse transcribed it into cDNA to act as the sequencing template. Clones were read by immunoSEQ multiplex PCR, and TCRdb kept only the in-frame ones, dropping some. The sample lists approximately 100,000 clones, 40% to 45% occurring once. Sequencing was performed on CD4+ T cells sorted from blood. This TCR was sampled from a human donor with alopecia areata. The V and J genes are TRBV29-1 and TRBJ2-7, with 7 positions matching TRBD2. The DNA for the CDR3 is TGCAGCGCCCGGGGACTATCTAACCCCGAGCAGTACTTC. Translated: CSARGLSNPEQYF.